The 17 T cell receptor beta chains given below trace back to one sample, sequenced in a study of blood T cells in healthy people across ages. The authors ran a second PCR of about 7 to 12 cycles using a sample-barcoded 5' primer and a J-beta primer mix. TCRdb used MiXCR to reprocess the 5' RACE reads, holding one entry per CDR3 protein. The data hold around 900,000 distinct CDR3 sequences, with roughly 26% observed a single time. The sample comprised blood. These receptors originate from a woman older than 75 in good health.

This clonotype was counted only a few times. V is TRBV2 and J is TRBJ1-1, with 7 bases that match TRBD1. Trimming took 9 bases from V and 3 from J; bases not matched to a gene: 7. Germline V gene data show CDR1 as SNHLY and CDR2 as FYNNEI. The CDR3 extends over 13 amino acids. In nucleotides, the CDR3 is TGTGCCAGACCGTCCAGGGGGGACACTGAAGCTTTCTTT. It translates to CARPSRGDTEAFF.

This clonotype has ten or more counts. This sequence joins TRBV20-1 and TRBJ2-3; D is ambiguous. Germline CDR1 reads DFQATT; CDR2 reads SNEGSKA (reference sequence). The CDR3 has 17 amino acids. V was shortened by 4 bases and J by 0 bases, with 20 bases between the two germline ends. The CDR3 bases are TGCAGTGCTAAAGCACCTCGTGGGCAATCTAGCACAGATACGCAGTATTTT. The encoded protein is CSAKAPRGQSSTDTQYF.

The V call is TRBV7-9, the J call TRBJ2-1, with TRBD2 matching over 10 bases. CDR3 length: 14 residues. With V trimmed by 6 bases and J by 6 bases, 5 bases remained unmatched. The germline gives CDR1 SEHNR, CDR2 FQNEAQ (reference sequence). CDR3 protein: CASSGTSEGNEQFF. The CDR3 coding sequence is TGTGCCAGCAGTGGGACTAGCGAGGGCAATGAGCAGTTCTTC.

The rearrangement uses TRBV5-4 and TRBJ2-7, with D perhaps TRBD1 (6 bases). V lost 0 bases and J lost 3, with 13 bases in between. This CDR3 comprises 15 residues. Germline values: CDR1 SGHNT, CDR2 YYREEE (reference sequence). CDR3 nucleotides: TGTGCCAGCAGCTTGGCCGCAGGGGTAAGCTACGAGCAGTACTTC. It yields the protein CASSLAAGVSYEQYF.

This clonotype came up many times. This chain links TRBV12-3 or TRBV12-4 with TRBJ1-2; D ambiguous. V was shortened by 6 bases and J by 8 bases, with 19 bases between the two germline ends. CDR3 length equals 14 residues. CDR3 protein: CASSTLSSNSGYTF. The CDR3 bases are TGTGCCAGCAGCACTTTGAGCTCGAACTCGGGCTACACCTTC.

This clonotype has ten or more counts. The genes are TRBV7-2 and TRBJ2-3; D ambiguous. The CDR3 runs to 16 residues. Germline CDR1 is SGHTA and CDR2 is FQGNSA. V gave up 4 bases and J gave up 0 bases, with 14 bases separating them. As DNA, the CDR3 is TGTGCCAGCAGCTCTGCACCCTCAGCTAGCACAGATACGCAGTATTTT. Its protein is CASSSAPSASTDTQYF.

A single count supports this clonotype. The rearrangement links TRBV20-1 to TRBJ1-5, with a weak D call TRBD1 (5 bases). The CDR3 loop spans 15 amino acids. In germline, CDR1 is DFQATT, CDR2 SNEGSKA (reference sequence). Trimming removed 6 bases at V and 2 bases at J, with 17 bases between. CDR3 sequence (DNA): TGCAGTGCGGAGAGAGGGACTGTGGGCAATCAGCCCCAGCATTTT. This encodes CSAERGTVGNQPQHF.

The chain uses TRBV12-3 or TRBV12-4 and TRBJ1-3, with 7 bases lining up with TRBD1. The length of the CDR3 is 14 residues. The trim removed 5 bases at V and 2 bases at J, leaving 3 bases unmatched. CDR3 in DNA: TGTGCCAGCAGTCGACAGGGCGCTGGAAACACCATATATTTT. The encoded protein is CASSRQGAGNTIYF.

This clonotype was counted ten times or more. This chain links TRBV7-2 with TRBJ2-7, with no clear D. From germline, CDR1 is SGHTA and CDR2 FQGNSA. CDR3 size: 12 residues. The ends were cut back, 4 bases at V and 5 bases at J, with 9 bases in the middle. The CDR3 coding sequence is TGTGCCAGCAGCTCCATTGGGGACGAGCAGTACTTC. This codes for CASSSIGDEQYF.

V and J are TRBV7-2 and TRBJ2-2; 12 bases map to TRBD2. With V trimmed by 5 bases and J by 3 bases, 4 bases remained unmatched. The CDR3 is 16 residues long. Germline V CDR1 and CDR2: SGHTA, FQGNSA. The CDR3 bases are TGTGCCAGCAGCCGGACTAGCGGGGTGTACACCGGGGAGCTGTTTTTT. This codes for CASSRTSGVYTGELFF.

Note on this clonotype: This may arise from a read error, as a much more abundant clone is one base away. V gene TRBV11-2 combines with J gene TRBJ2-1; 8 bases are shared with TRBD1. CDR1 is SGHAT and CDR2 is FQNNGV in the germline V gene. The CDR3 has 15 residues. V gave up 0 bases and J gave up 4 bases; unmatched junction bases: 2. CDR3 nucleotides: TGTGCCAGCAGCTTAGAGGACAGGGCGTACAATGAGCAGTTCTTC. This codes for CASSLEDRAYNEQFF.

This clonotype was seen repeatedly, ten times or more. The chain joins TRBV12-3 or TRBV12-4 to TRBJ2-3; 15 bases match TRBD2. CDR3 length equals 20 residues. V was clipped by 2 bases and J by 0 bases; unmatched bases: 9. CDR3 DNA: TGTGCCAGCAGTTTACGGGGACTAGCGGGGGGTCGTACTAGCACAGATACGCAGTATTTT. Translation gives CASSLRGLAGGRTSTDTQYF.

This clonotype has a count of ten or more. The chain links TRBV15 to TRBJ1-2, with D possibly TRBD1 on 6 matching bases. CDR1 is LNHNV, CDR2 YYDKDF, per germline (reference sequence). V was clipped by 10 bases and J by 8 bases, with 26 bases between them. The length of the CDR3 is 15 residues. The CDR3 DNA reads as TGTGCCAGCGACCAGGGGAGTGGCAGGGAAGAGGGCTACACCTTC. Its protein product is CASDQGSGREEGYTF. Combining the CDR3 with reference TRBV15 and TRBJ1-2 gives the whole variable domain DAMVIQNPRYQVTQFGKPVTLSCSQTLNHNVMYWYQQKSSQAPKLLFHYYDKDFNNEADTPDNFQSRRPNTSFCFLDIRSPGLGDTAMYLCASDQGSGREEGYTFGSGTRLTVV.

The CDR3 loop reads CASSQELLRGATDTQYF. The CDR3, as DNA: TGTGCCAGCAGCCAAGAACTATTGAGGGGAGCGACAGATACGCAGTATTTT. This chain joins TRBV4-2 and TRBJ2-3; D tentatively reads TRBD1 or TRBD2 (5 bases each). Trimming took off 0 bases at V and 3 bases at J, with 16 bases between the two ends. The CDR3 covers 17 residues. From germline, CDR1 is LGHNA and CDR2 YNFKEQ.

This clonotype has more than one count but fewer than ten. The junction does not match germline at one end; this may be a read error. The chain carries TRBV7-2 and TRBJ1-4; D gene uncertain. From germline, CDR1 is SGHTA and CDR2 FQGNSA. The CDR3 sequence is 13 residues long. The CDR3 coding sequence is TGTGGCAGCAGCTTAGGTGGTTCTGAAAAACTGTTTTTT. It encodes CGSSLGGSEKLFF.

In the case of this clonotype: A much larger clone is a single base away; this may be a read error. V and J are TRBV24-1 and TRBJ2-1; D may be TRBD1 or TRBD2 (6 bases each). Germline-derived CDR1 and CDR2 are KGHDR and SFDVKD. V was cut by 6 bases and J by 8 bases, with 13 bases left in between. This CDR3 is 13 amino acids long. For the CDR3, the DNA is TGTGCCACCAGTAGAGACGGGGGCCATGAGCAGTTCTTC. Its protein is CATSRDGGHEQFF.

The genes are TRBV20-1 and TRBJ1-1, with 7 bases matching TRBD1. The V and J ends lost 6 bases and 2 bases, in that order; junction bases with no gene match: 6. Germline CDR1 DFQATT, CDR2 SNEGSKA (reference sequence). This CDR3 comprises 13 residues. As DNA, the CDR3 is TGCAGTGCCCGCCGGGACAGAAACACTGAAGCTTTCTTT. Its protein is CSARRDRNTEAFF.